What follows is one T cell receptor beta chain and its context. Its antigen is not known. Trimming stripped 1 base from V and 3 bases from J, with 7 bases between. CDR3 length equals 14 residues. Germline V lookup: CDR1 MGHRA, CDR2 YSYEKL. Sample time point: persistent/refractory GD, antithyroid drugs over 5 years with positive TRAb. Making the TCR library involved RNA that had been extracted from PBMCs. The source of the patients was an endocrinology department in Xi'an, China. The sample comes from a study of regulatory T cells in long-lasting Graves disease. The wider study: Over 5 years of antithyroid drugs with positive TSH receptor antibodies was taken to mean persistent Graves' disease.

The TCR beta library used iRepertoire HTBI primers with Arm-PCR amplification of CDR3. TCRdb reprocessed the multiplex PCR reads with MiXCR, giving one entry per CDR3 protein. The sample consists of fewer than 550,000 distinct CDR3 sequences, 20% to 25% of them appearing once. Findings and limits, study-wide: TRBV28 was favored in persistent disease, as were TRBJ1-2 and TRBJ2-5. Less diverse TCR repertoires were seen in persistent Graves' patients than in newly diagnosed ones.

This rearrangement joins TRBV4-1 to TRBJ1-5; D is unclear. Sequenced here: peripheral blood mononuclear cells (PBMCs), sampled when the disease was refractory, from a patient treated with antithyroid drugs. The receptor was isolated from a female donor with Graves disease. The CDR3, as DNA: TGCGCCAGCAGCCAAGTGAGGGACAATCAGCCCCAGCATTTT. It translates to CASSQVRDNQPQHF.